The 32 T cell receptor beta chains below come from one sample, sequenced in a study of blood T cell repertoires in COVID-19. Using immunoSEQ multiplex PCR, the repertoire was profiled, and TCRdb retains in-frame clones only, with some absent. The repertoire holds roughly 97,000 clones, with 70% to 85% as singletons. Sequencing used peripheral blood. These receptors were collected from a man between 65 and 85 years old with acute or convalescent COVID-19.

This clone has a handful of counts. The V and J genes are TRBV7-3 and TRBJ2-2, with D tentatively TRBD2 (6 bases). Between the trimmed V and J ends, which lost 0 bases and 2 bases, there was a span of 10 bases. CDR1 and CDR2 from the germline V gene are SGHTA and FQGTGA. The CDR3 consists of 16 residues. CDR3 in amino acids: CASSLTGGSNTGELFF. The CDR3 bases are TGTGCCAGCAGCTTAACGGGGGGTTCCAACACCGGGGAGCTGTTTTTT.

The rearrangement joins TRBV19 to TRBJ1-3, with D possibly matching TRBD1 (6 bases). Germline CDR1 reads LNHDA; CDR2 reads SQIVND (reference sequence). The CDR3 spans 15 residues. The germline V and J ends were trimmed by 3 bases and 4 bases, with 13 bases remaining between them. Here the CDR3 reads CASSMAGTRGNTIYF. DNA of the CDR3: TGTGCCAGTAGTATGGCCGGGACAAGGGGAAACACCATATATTTT.

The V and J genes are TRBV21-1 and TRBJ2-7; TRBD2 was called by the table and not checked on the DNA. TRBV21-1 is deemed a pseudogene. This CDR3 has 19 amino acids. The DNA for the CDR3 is TGTGCCAGCAGCAAAGTCTGGGCCGGGAGGGGAAGTCAAACCTACGAGCAGTACGTC. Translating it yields CASSKVWAGRGSQTYEQYV.

CDR3 sequence (DNA): TGCGCCAGCAGCCCGGACAGGGGAATGGCCCCAAATTCACCCCTCCACTTT. This encodes CASSPDRGMAPNSPLHF. The V call is TRBV5-1, the J call TRBJ1-6; 9 nucleotides agree with TRBD1. CDR3 length equals 17 residues. V shed 4 bases and J 7 bases; nucleotides not matched to a gene: 12. CDR1 is SGHRS, CDR2 YFSETQ, per germline.

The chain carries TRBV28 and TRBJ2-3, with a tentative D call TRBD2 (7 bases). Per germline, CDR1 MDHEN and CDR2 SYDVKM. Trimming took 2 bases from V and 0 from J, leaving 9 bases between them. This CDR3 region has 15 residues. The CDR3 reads CASSLGGASTDTQYF. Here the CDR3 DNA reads TGTGCCAGCAGTTTAGGGGGGGCAAGCACAGATACGCAGTATTTT.

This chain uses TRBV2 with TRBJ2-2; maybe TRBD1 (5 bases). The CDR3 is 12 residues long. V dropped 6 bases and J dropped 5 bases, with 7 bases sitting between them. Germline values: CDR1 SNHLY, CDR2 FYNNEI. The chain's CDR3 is CASRGRTGELFF. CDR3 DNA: TGTGCCAGCAGGGGGCGTACCGGGGAGCTGTTTTTT.

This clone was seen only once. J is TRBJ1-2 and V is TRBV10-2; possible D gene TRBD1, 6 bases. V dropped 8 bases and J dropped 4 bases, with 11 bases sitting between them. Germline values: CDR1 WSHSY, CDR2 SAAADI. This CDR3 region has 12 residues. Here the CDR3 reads CASHRVGYGYTF. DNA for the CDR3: TGCGCCAGCCACAGGGTGGGCTATGGCTACACCTTC.

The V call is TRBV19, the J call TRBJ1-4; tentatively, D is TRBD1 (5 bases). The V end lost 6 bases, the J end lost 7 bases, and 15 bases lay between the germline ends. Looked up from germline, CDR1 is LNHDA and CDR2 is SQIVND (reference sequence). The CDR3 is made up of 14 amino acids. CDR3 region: CASSGGRKVEKLFF. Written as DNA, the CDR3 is TGTGCCAGTAGCGGGGGGAGAAAGGTTGAAAAACTGTTTTTT.

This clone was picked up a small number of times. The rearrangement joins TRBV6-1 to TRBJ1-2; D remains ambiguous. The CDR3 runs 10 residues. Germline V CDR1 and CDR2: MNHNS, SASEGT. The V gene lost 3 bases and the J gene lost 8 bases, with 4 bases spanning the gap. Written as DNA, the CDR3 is TGTGCCAGCAGTGACGTGGGCTACACCTTC. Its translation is CASSDVGYTF.

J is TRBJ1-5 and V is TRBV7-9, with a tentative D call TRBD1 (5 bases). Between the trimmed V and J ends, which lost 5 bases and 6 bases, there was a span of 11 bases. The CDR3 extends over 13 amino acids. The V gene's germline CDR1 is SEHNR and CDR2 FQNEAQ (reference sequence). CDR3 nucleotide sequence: TGTGCCAGCAGCGACGCAGGGATTCAGCCCCAGCATTTT. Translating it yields CASSDAGIQPQHF.

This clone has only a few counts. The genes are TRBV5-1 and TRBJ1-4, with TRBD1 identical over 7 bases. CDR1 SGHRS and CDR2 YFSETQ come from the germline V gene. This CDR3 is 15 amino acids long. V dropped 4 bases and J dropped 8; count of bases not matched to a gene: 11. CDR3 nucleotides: TGCGCCAGCAGCCCCGTGACAGGGAGTCGGGAAAAACTGTTTTTT. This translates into CASSPVTGSREKLFF.

CDR3: CASSSGTGIEETQYF. CDR3 bases: TGTGCCAGCAGCTCAGGGACAGGGATAGAAGAGACCCAGTACTTC. V is TRBV7-6 and J is TRBJ2-5; 9 bases line up with TRBD1. After removal of 4 bases from V and 3 bases from J, the junction contained 6 bases not matched to a gene. The CDR3 has 15 amino acids. Germline loops: CDR1 SGHVS, CDR2 FNYEAQ. The full variable domain, rest sourced from reference TRBV7-6 and TRBJ2-5, is GAGVSQSPRYKVTKRGQDVALRCDPISGHVSLYWYRQALGQGPEFLTYFNYEAQQDKSGLPNDRFSAERPEGSISTLTIQRTEQRDSAMYRCASSSGTGIEETQYFGPGTRLLVL.

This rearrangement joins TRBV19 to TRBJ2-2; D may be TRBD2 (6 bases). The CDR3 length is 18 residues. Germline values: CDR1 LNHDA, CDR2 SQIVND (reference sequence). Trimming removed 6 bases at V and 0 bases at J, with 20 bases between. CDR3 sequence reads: CASSRIGGRRTNTGELFF. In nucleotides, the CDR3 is TGTGCCAGTAGCAGAATTGGGGGGAGAAGGACGAACACCGGGGAGCTGTTTTTT.

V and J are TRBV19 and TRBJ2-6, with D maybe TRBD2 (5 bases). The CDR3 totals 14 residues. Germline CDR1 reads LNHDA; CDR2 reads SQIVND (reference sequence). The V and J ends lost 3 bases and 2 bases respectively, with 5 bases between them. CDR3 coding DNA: TGTGCCAGTAGTATCGGGGCTGGGGCCAACGTCCTGACTTTC. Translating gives CASSIGAGANVLTF.

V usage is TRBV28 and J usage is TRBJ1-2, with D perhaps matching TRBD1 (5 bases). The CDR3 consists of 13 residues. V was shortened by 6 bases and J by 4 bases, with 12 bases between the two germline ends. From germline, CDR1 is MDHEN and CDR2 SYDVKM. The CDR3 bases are TGTGCCAGCAGCCCTACAGGAATCTATGGCTACACCTTC. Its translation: CASSPTGIYGYTF.

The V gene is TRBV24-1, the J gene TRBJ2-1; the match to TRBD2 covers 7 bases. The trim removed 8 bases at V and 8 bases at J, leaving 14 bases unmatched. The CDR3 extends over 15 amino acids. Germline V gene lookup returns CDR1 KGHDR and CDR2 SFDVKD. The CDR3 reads CATTSEAGGLYEQFF. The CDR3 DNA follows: TGTGCCACCACGTCGGAGGCCGGGGGGTTATATGAGCAGTTCTTC.

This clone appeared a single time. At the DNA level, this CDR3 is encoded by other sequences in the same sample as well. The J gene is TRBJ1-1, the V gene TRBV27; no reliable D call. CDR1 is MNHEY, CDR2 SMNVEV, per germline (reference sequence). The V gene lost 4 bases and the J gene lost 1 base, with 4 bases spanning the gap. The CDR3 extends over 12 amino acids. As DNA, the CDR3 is TGTGCCAGCAGTTCAGGGAACACTGAAGCTTTCTTT. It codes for CASSSGNTEAFF.

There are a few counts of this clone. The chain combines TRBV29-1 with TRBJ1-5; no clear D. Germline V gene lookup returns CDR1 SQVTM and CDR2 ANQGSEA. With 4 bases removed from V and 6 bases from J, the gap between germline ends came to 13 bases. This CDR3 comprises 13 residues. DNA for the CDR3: TGCAGCGTTGTGATTGAGGGTACTCAGCCCCAGCATTTT. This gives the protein CSVVIEGTQPQHF.

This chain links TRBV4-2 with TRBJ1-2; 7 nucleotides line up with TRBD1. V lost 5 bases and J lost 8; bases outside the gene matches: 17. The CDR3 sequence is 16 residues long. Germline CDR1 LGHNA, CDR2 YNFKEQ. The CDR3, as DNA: TGTGCCAGCAGCACCCCGACGGGCCAGGGGGTCGGGGGCTACACCTTC. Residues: CASSTPTGQGVGGYTF.

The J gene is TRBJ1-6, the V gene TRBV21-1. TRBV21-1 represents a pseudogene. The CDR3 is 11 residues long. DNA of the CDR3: TGTGCCGTACTGATGCATTCACCCCTCCACTTT. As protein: CAVLMHSPLHF.

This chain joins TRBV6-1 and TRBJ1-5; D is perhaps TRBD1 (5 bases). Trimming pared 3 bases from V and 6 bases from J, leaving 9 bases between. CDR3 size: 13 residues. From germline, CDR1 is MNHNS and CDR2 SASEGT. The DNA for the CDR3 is TGTGCCAGCAGTGACAGGGTGGGTCAGCCCCAGCATTTT. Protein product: CASSDRVGQPQHF.

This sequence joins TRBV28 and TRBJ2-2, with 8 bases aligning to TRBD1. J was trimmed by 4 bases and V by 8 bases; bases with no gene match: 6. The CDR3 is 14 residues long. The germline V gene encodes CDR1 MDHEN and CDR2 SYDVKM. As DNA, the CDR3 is TGTGCCAGCGATCGACAGGGGAGCACCGGGGAGCTGTTTTTT. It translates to CASDRQGSTGELFF.

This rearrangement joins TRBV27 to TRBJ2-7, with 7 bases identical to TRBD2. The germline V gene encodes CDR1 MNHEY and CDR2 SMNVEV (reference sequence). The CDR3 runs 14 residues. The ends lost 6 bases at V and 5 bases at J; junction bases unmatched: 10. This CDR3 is CASSVDSGTDEQYF. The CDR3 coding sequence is TGTGCCAGCAGCGTTGACAGCGGGACTGACGAGCAGTACTTC.

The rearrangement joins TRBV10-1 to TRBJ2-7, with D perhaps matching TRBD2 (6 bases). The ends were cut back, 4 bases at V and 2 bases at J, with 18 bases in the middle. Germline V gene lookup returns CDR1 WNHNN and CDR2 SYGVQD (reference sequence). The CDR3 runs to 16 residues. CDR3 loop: CASSGSTRGSPYEQYV. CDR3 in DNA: TGCGCCAGCAGTGGGTCGACCCGGGGGTCCCCCTACGAGCAGTACGTC.

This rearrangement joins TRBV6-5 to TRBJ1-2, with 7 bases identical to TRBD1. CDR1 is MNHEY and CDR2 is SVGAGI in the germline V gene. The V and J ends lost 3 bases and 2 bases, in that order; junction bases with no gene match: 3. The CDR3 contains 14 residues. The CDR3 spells CASSYGTDNYGYTF. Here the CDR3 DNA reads TGTGCCAGCAGTTATGGGACAGACAACTATGGCTACACCTTC.

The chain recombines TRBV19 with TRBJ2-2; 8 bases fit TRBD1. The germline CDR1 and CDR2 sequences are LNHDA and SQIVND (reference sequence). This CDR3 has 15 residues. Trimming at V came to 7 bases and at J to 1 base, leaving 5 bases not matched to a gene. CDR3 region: CASTFGTGNTGELFF. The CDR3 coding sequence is TGTGCCAGTACCTTCGGGACAGGGAACACCGGGGAGCTGTTTTTT.

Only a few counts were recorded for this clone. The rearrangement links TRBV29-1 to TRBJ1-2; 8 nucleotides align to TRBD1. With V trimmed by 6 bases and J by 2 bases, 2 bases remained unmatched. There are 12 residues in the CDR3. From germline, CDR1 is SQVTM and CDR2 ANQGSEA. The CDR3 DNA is TGCAGCGTGGGACAGGAAAACTATGGCTACACCTTC. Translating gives CSVGQENYGYTF.

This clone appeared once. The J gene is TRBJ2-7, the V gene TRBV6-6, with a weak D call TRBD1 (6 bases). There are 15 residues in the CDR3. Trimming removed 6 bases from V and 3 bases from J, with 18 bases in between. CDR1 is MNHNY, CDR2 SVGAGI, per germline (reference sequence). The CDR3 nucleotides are TGTGCCAGCAGCCCTGGACAGAGTCCTTACTACGAGCAGTACGTC. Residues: CASSPGQSPYYEQYV.

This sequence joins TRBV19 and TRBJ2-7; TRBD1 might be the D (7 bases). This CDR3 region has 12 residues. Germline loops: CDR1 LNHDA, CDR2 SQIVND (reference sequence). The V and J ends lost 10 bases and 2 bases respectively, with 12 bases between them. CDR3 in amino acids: CATQGGAYEQYF. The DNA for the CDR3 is TGTGCCACCCAGGGGGGTGCCTACGAGCAGTACTTC.

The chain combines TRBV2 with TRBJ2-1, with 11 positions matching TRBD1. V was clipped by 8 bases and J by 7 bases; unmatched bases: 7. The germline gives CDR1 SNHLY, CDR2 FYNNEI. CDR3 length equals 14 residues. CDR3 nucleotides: TGTGCCAGCGGCGGGGACAGGGGGGTTAATGAGCAGTTCTTC. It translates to CASGGDRGVNEQFF.

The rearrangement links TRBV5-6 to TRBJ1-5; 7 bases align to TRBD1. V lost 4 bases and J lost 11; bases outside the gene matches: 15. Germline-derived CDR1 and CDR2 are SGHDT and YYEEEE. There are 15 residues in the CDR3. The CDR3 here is CASSRSTGAPRAQHF. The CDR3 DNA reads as TGTGCCAGCAGCCGTAGCACAGGGGCCCCACGGGCCCAGCATTTT. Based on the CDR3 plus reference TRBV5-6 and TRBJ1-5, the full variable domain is DAGVTQSPTHLIKTRGQQVTLRCSPKSGHDTVSWYQQALGQGPQFIFQYYEEEERQRGNFPDRFSGHQFPNYSSELNVNALLLGDSALYLCASSRSTGAPRAQHFGDGTRLSIL.

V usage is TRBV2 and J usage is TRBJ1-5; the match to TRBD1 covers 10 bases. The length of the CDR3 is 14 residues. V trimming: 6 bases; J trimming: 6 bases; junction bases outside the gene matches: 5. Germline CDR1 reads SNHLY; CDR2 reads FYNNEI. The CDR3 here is CASSGTGEVQPQHF. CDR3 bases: TGTGCCAGCAGCGGGACAGGGGAGGTTCAGCCCCAGCATTTT.